This T cell receptor (beta chain) was documented in a study of T cell repertoires in MIS-A myocarditis. Germline loops: CDR1 SEHNR, CDR2 FQNEAQ (reference sequence). The CDR3 is 13 residues long. V was pared by 1 base and J by 2 bases, with 6 bases between. Profiling relied on immunoSEQ multiplex PCR, and the TCRdb table lists in-frame clones only, not all of them. Here the sample spans 7,000 or so clones, about four fifths being singletons. The TCR comes from a man in his late teens or twenties with fulminant myocarditis from multisystem inflammatory syndrome in adults (MIS-A) after COVID-19. The rearrangement joins TRBV7-9 to TRBJ2-7; possible D gene TRBD1, 5 bases. Sequencing was carried out using right inferior lung lobe tissue obtained at autopsy. The CDR3: CASSLGTTYEQYF. For the CDR3, the DNA is TGTGCCAGCAGCTTAGGGACAACCTACGAGCAGTACTTC.